This TCR beta chain was obtained from a study of T cell repertoires in cytomegalovirus infection (dated by TCRdb to the late 2010s). At the level of the whole study: Peptide stimulations targeted recently identified HLA-C-restricted CMV epitopes, whose presentation resists viral immunomodulation, together with well-studied HLA-B-restricted epitopes. Donor HLA type was relevant to the analysis, because carriage of CMV infection together with the matching HLA type was indicated by public TCR beta signatures.

This clonotype has a handful of counts. The antigen this receptor binds is unknown. Per-base quality was not reported, and no clone a single base away is much larger than it. On the study overall, not on this receptor specifically: In the ex vivo response, HLA-C-restricted CMV-specific TCR beta clonotypes were dominant, and in two of eight donors the single most frequent clonotype came from this HLA-C-restricted group. In both this cohort and an independent roughly 400-donor cohort, the cumulative frequency of public TCR beta family members distinguished carriers of CMV infection plus the relevant HLA type.

Data came from an Illumina HiSeq 1500. TCRdb applied fastp at Q25 and MiXCR to the public reads, then kept only in-frame beta chains. Each CDR3 protein gets just one entry, which takes the most common genes and DNA from the rows behind it. Recorded for this sample are fewer than 900,000 distinct CDR3 sequences; about 29% of them occurred a single time. The biggest ten clones account for about an eighth of the sample. V was cut back by 2 bases and J by 1 base, leaving a gap of 11 bases between them. Counted from cysteine to phenylalanine, this CDR3 has 16 amino acids. The entry retains the CDR3 DNA only, 48 bases that are in frame from base 1. This specimen's treatment or condition label, per the study, means: in vitro stimulation with specific CMV peptide epitopes to enrich CMV-specific T cells.

The clonotype originates from a human donor in good health (CMV status not recorded). Some clones in this sample may be carry-over from other donors' samples. In this chain, TRBV23-1 is recombined with TRBJ2-2; 6 matching bases give a weak D call of TRBD2. TRBV23-1 is sorted into the ORF group, with uncertain function. The specimen was cultured CD8+ T cells from PBMCs, collected from culture after CMV antigen stimulation. The CDR3 amino acid sequence is: CASSQGGQVNTGELFF. The DNA sequence is as follows: TGCGCCAGCAGTCAAGGAGGGCAAGTGAACACCGGGGAGCTGTTTTTT.